The present TCR beta chain was sequenced within a study of T cell responses to AZD1222 COVID-19 vaccine. The V segment lost 1 base and the J segment 7 bases; nucleotides outside the gene matches: 4. Per germline, CDR1 MGHRA and CDR2 YSYEKL. The length of the CDR3 is 13 residues. Notes on the study in general: Vaccination with two AZD1222 doses was followed by a rise in Spike-specific TCR breadth and depth. Close to half of all spike-specific TCRs reportedly target regions of the variants that are unmutated.

Measured with immunoSEQ multiplex PCR; TCRdb has only the in-frame clones, and not every one. The table lists about 140,000 clones, around nine tenths of them singletons. About this clone itself: Its target is not known.

Sequenced here: peripheral blood, sampled on day 0 of AZD1222 vaccination. This clonotype originated in an adult in good health. The chain recombines TRBV4-1 with TRBJ2-7; the match to TRBD2 covers 7 bases. The CDR3 region is CASSQVLGGEQYF. For the CDR3, the DNA is TGCGCCAGCAGCCAAGTACTGGGGGGGGAGCAGTACTTC.